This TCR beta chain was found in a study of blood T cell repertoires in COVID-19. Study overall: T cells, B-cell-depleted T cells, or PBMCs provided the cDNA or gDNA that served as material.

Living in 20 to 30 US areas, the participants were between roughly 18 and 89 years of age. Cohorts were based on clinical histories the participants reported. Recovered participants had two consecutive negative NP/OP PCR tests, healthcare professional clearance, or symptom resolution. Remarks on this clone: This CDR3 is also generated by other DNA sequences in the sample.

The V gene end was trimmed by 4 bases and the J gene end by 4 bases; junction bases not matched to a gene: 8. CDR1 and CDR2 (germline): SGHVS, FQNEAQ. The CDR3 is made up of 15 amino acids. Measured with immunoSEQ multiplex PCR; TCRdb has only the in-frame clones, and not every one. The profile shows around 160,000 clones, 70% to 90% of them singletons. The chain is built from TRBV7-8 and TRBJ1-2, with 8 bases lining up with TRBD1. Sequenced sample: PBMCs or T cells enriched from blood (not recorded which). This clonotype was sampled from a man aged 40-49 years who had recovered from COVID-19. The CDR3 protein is CASSSGQGSLYGYTF. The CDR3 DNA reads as TGTGCCAGCAGCTCCGGACAGGGTTCGCTCTATGGCTACACCTTC.